Shown below are 10 T cell receptor beta chains from a single sample sequenced in a study of metastatic and nonmetastatic thyroid tumors. None of the patients had undergone any treatment ahead of thyroid surgery. TCRdb redid the clone calls on the PCR reads using MiXCR. In the table there are approximately 25,000 clones, around 17% of which are singletons. Source material: blood. The origin of the receptors is a male donor with papillary thyroid cancer or a benign thyroid nodule (not recorded which). Some clones in this sample may be carry-over from other donors' samples.

There are many counts of this clone. The V gene is TRBV29-1, the J gene TRBJ2-7, with TRBD1 identical over 8 bases. From germline, CDR1 is SQVTM and CDR2 ANQGSEA. The CDR3 spans 13 residues. V lost 7 bases, J lost 5 bases, and 10 bases stayed unmatched. This CDR3 is CSGGTGTGNEQYF. The DNA of the CDR3 is TGCAGCGGCGGAACCGGGACAGGTAACGAGCAGTACTTC.

This clone has at least ten counts. This chain joins TRBV15 and TRBJ2-2; D not certain. CDR1 is LNHNV, CDR2 YYDKDF, per germline (reference sequence). CDR3 length: 14 residues. The V end lost 0 bases, the J end lost 5 bases, and 7 bases lay between the germline ends. The CDR3 coding sequence is TGTGCCACCAGCAGAGATGGGGAAACCGGGGAGCTGTTTTTT. Translation gives CATSRDGETGELFF.

This clone showed up many times. The chain employs TRBV12-3 or TRBV12-4 and TRBJ2-1, with 11 positions matching TRBD2. The CDR3 has 15 residues. The V gene end was trimmed by 5 bases and the J gene end by 5 bases; junction bases not matched to a gene: 5. Here the CDR3 reads CASSPTSGAHNEQFF. DNA for the CDR3: TGTGCCAGCAGTCCGACTAGCGGGGCCCACAATGAGCAGTTCTTC.

This sequence joins TRBV30 and TRBJ2-7, with TRBD1 as a possible D gene (6 bases). Germline V lookup: CDR1 GTSNPN, CDR2 SVGIG (reference sequence). This CDR3 is 13 amino acids long. V lost 4 bases, J lost 6 bases, and 16 bases lay in between. CDR3 sequence (DNA): TGTGCCTGGAAACAGGGCCTCTACTCCGAGCAGTACTTC. This sequence encodes CAWKQGLYSEQYF.

This clone was picked up many times. The CDR3 sequence: CASSGRGRVIYNEQFF. CDR3 bases: TGTGCCAGCAGTGGTAGGGGGCGAGTGATATACAATGAGCAGTTCTTC. V and J are TRBV6-1 and TRBJ2-1, with 7 positions matching TRBD1. V trimming: 4 bases; J trimming: 4 bases; junction bases outside the gene matches: 10. Germline loops: CDR1 MNHNS, CDR2 SASEGT. The CDR3 is 16 amino acids.

A word on this clone: A read error may account for a junction end that differs from germline. The rearrangement joins TRBV25-1 to TRBJ2-7, with D perhaps matching TRBD2 (6 bases). The CDR3 loop spans 13 amino acids. The germline V gene has CDR1 MGHDK and CDR2 SYGVNS. This chain's CDR3 is CASSVGSGLEHYF. The CDR3 region has the DNA TGTGCCAGCAGTGTCGGGAGCGGGCTGGAGCATTACTTC.

At least ten counts were recorded for this clone. Just one base apart from a much larger clone, this may be a read error. The identical CDR3 is also encoded by other nucleotide sequences in the sample. CDR3 nucleotides: TGTGCCAGCAGCTTGGTAAGCTCCTACGAGCAGTACTTC. Translated: CASSLVSSYEQYF. The chain recombines TRBV11-2 with TRBJ2-7; D is unresolved. Trimming removed 3 bases at V and 0 bases at J, with 6 bases between. Germline-derived CDR1 and CDR2 are SGHAT and FQNNGV. There are 13 residues in the CDR3.

This chain joins TRBV11-2 and TRBJ2-7; possible D gene TRBD2, 5 bases. Germline-derived CDR1 and CDR2 are SGHAT and FQNNGV. Deletions cut 7 bases from V and 0 bases from J, with 19 bases between. This CDR3 is built from 16 residues. This CDR3 reads CASISLRALYSYEQYF. CDR3 sequence (DNA): TGTGCCAGCATCTCGTTGAGGGCGTTGTACTCCTACGAGCAGTACTTC. Full variable domain (remainder filled in from reference TRBV11-2 and TRBJ2-7): EAGVAQSPRYKIIEKRQSVAFWCNPISGHATLYWYQQILGQGPKLLIQFQNNGVVDDSQLPKDRFSAERLKGVDSTLKIQPAKLEDSAVYLCASISLRALYSYEQYFGPGTRLTVT.

V is TRBV3-1 and J is TRBJ2-7; no firm D call. The CDR3 is 15 residues long. V lost 0 bases and J lost 2, with 11 bases in between. The germline gives CDR1 LGHDT, CDR2 YNNKEL (reference sequence). CDR3 nucleotides: TGTGCCAGCAGCCAAGATAGTCTTGGAGCCTACGAGCAGTACTTC. Its translation is CASSQDSLGAYEQYF.

This clone was recorded at least ten times. The genes are TRBV28 and TRBJ1-6; D is unresolved. CDR3 length equals 14 residues. The germline CDR1 and CDR2 sequences are MDHEN and SYDVKM. V was shortened by 4 bases and J by 5 bases, with 9 bases between the two germline ends. The CDR3 region is CASSSPDHNSPLHF. For the CDR3, the DNA is TGTGCCAGCAGTTCCCCGGACCATAATTCACCCCTCCACTTT.